This passage covers 25 T cell receptor beta chains from one sample sequenced in a study of cytomegalovirus exposure and HLA in healthy donors. Vbeta (60) and Jbeta (13) primers were used in the PCR. The method was immunoSEQ multiplex PCR; TCRdb's version includes in-frame clones alone and lacks a portion of them. The sample consists of more than 90,000 clones, approximately 74% of them appearing once. The sample taken for sequencing was PBMCs. The source of these receptors is a woman aged 50 to 65 in good health and CMV-seropositive.

The V gene is TRBV4-3, the J gene TRBJ2-1; perhaps TRBD2 as D (6 bases). The CDR3 loop spans 15 amino acids. The ends were cut back, 1 base at V and 10 bases at J, with 17 bases in the middle. From germline, CDR1 is LGHNA and CDR2 YSLEER. CDR3 bases: TGCGCCAGCAGCCAAGTAGTTCGGGGGAGTAACGAGCAGTTCTTC. Protein product: CASSQVVRGSNEQFF.

This rearrangement joins TRBV7-2 to TRBJ2-1, with a weak D call TRBD2 (6 bases). V lost 5 bases to trimming and J lost 5 bases, with 10 bases between them. The CDR3 length is 13 residues. Germline V gene lookup returns CDR1 SGHTA and CDR2 FQGNSA. CDR3 coding DNA: TGTGCCAGCAGCCCGACTAGGAACAATGAGCAGTTCTTC. This codes for CASSPTRNNEQFF.

J is TRBJ2-1 and V is TRBV28; 9 bases are shared with TRBD2. J gave up 0 bases and V 5 bases, and 5 bases lay outside the gene matches. Germline V gene data show CDR1 as MDHEN and CDR2 as SYDVKM. This CDR3 is built from 16 residues. The CDR3 reads CASSPHSGSSYNEQFF. The CDR3 nucleotides read TGTGCCAGCAGTCCGCATAGCGGGAGCTCCTACAATGAGCAGTTCTTC.

The chain joins TRBV5-6 to TRBJ2-1, with 8 bases aligning to TRBD1. In germline, CDR1 is SGHDT, CDR2 YYEEEE. The junction had 14 bases not matched to a gene; V was cut back by 4 bases and J by 5 bases. The CDR3 has 17 residues. CDR3 sequence: CASSPMLGQGLDNEQFF. CDR3 coding DNA: TGTGCCAGCAGCCCAATGTTAGGACAGGGACTGGACAATGAGCAGTTCTTC.

V gene TRBV10-3 combines with J gene TRBJ2-1, with 11 bases fitting TRBD2. The CDR3 loop spans 14 amino acids. CDR1 is ENHRY, CDR2 SYGVKD, per germline. The junction had 9 bases not matched to a gene; V was cut back by 10 bases and J by 7 bases. The CDR3 DNA reads as TGTGCCAGCCGCAATAGCGGGGGGGCAAATGAGCAGTTCTTC. Translated: CASRNSGGANEQFF.

This clone has just one count. The same CDR3 arises from other DNA sequences in this sample as well. The chain carries TRBV6-5 and TRBJ1-2; D is undetermined. The V end lost 5 bases, the J end lost 5 bases, and 15 bases lay between the germline ends. CDR1 is MNHEY, CDR2 SVGAGI, per germline. This CDR3 is 14 amino acids long. CDR3 in DNA: TGTGCCAGCAGTCGGCGCGGGTTTAGTTATGGCTACACCTTC. This translates into CASSRRGFSYGYTF.

This rearrangement joins TRBV29-1 to TRBJ2-1; 7 bases are shared with TRBD1. Looked up from germline, CDR1 is SQVTM and CDR2 is ANQGSEA. The CDR3 runs 13 residues. Germline trimming cut 7 bases from V and 8 bases from J; bases unmatched to any gene: 11. CDR3 in DNA: TGCAGCGACAACCAGGGGGATGGCTATGAGCAGTTCTTC. It specifies CSDNQGDGYEQFF.

The chain uses TRBV7-9 and TRBJ2-7, with D perhaps matching TRBD2 (5 bases). V was pared by 3 bases and J by 6 bases, with 21 bases between. The CDR3 is 16 amino acids. Germline CDR1 and CDR2: SEHNR and FQNEAQ (reference sequence). The CDR3 protein is CASSFSKGSSFSEQYF. In DNA, the CDR3 is TGTGCCAGCAGCTTCAGTAAAGGGAGTTCTTTTAGCGAGCAGTACTTC.

V and J are TRBV7-9 and TRBJ2-7, with TRBD1 identical over 7 bases. Germline CDR1 and CDR2: SEHNR and FQNEAQ (reference sequence). The CDR3 has 13 amino acids. Trimming cost V 6 bases and J 1 base; bases outside gene matches: 3. As DNA, the CDR3 is TGTGCCAGCAGAAGGGACAGTTCCTACGAGCAGTACTTC. Residues: CASRRDSSYEQYF.

This CDR3 reads CASSDPQGRTIDEQFF. The CDR3 bases are TGTGCCAGCAGTGACCCACAGGGGCGAACGATCGATGAGCAGTTCTTC. V usage is TRBV6-1 and J usage is TRBJ2-1, with 7 nucleotides matching TRBD1. After removal of 3 bases from V and 8 bases from J, the junction contained 13 bases not matched to a gene. CDR3 length equals 16 residues. The V gene's germline CDR1 is MNHNS and CDR2 SASEGT.

The chain combines TRBV6-1 with TRBJ2-1; 11 bases line up with TRBD2. There are 19 residues in the CDR3. J gave up 0 bases and V 6 bases, and 13 bases lay outside the gene matches. Germline CDR1 and CDR2: MNHNS and SASEGT. Written as DNA, the CDR3 is TGTGCCAGCAGGGAAAGGGGACTAGCGGACTACTACTCCTACAATGAGCAGTTCTTC. It specifies CASRERGLADYYSYNEQFF.

This sequence joins TRBV27 and TRBJ1-5; 7 positions match TRBD1. J gave up 0 bases and V 5 bases, and 10 bases lay outside the gene matches. CDR1 and CDR2 (germline): MNHEY, SMNVEV (reference sequence). The CDR3 runs 17 residues. The CDR3 bases are TGTGCCAGCAGTCTTCGACAGGGCTTTGGTAGCAATCAGCCCCAGCATTTT. This encodes CASSLRQGFGSNQPQHF.

For the CDR3, the DNA is TGTGCCAGCAGTTCTCCCCGGGACAAGGAAAAACTGTTTTTT. Protein product: CASSSPRDKEKLFF. This sequence joins TRBV27 and TRBJ1-4, with a tentative D call TRBD1 (6 bases). Between the trimmed V and J ends, which lost 4 bases and 8 bases, there was a span of 14 bases. This CDR3 spans 14 amino acids. In germline, CDR1 is MNHEY, CDR2 SMNVEV (reference sequence).

The chain carries TRBV18 and TRBJ2-1; 9 bases line up with TRBD1. This CDR3 contains 16 residues. Germline trimming cut 6 bases from V and 5 bases from J; bases unmatched to any gene: 11. Germline V gives CDR1 KGHSH, CDR2 LQKENI. CDR3 protein: CASSLRDGTGNNEQFF. The CDR3 nucleotides are TGTGCCAGCTCCCTGAGGGATGGGACAGGGAACAATGAGCAGTTCTTC.

The V and J genes are TRBV27 and TRBJ1-5; no reliable D call. Trimming removed 2 bases at V and 0 bases at J, with 8 bases between. This CDR3 is built from 15 residues. Germline loops: CDR1 MNHEY, CDR2 SMNVEV (reference sequence). The CDR3 sequence is CASSLGKYSNQPQHF. CDR3 nucleotide sequence: TGTGCCAGCAGTTTAGGCAAGTATAGCAATCAGCCCCAGCATTTT.

This chain joins TRBV6-1 and TRBJ2-7, with no clear D. V gave up 10 bases and J gave up 1 base, with 17 bases separating them. Germline loops: CDR1 MNHNS, CDR2 SASEGT. The CDR3 contains 14 residues. CDR3: CAITFADGSYEQYF. The CDR3 coding sequence is TGTGCCATCACGTTCGCTGACGGGTCCTACGAGCAGTACTTC.

This chain uses TRBV2 with TRBJ1-6; tentative D call: TRBD1 (6 bases). Germline CDR1 is SNHLY and CDR2 is FYNNEI. V gave up 3 bases and J gave up 10 bases, with 10 bases separating them. The CDR3 spans 13 residues. The CDR3 sequence is CASSDGGRSPLHF. The CDR3 coding sequence is TGTGCCAGCAGTGACGGGGGGCGGTCACCCCTCCACTTT.

This rearrangement joins TRBV7-8 to TRBJ1-2, with D perhaps TRBD1 (6 bases). Germline CDR1 is SGHVS and CDR2 is FQNEAQ. The CDR3 totals 15 residues. Trimming shortened V by 1 base and J by 8 bases, and 17 bases separated the two germline ends. The chain's CDR3 is CASSLDGRGVGGYTF. CDR3 sequence (DNA): TGTGCCAGCAGCTTAGATGGGAGGGGGGTCGGCGGCTACACCTTC.

This clone has only a few counts. The chain has TRBV4-2 and TRBJ2-2, with 10 bases aligning to TRBD1. The CDR3 contains 18 residues. The germline V gene has CDR1 LGHNA and CDR2 YNFKEQ. Trimming removed 4 bases from V and 7 bases from J; junction bases left unmatched: 15. The CDR3 loop is CASSLRPGTGVISGELFF. The CDR3 nucleotides read TGTGCCAGCAGCCTCCGCCCCGGGACAGGGGTTATTAGCGGGGAGCTGTTTTTT.

In its sample, this clone was seen once. V and J are TRBV28 and TRBJ1-4; D unresolved. Germline CDR1 reads MDHEN; CDR2 reads SYDVKM. The ends were cut back, 5 bases at V and 2 bases at J, with 30 bases in the middle. The CDR3 length is 21 residues. For the CDR3, the DNA is TGTGCCAGCAGTCCAACCCTCCGTGGCAGGCGGAGCGGTGGGACTAATGAAAAACTGTTTTTT. Translation: CASSPTLRGRRSGGTNEKLFF.

This chain uses TRBV2 with TRBJ1-5; 7 positions match TRBD1. V shed 4 bases and J 3 bases; nucleotides not matched to a gene: 9. Germline-derived CDR1 and CDR2 are SNHLY and FYNNEI. The CDR3 length is 16 residues. The CDR3 sequence is CASSGQGSVSNQPQHF. CDR3 in DNA: TGTGCCAGCAGTGGACAGGGATCCGTGTCCAATCAGCCCCAGCATTTT.

This clone has just a few counts. This specimen includes other DNA sequences encoding the same CDR3. The J gene is TRBJ2-2, the V gene TRBV7-3, with TRBD2 matching 13 bases. Germline loops: CDR1 SGHTA, CDR2 FQGTGA. The CDR3 sequence is 17 residues long. Trimming cost V 5 bases and J 5 bases; bases outside gene matches: 8. The CDR3 reads CASSSGLAGVGTGELFF. CDR3 nucleotides: TGTGCCAGCAGCAGCGGACTAGCGGGAGTGGGGACCGGGGAGCTGTTTTTT.

This chain uses TRBV29-1 with TRBJ2-2; D unclear. Trimming cost V 7 bases and J 1 base, with 4 bases left between them. The germline gives CDR1 SQVTM, CDR2 ANQGSEA. The CDR3 spans 11 residues. CDR3 sequence reads: CSAKNTGELFF. The CDR3 coding sequence is TGCAGCGCCAAGAACACCGGGGAGCTGTTTTTT.

This clone was seen only a few times. The gene calls are TRBV18 and TRBJ2-1; 7 nucleotides line up with TRBD1. Looked up from germline, CDR1 is KGHSH and CDR2 is LQKENI. CDR3 size: 14 residues. Germline trimming cut 5 bases from V and 8 bases from J; bases unmatched to any gene: 9. CDR3 bases: TGTGCCAGCTCAGACAGGGTTAACATCGATGAGCAGTTCTTC. Its translation: CASSDRVNIDEQFF.

This chain joins TRBV6-6 and TRBJ1-4; maybe TRBD1 (6 bases). The CDR3 runs to 16 residues. Trimming shortened V by 7 bases and J by 6 bases, and 21 bases separated the two germline ends. Germline CDR1 MNHNY, CDR2 SVGAGI (reference sequence). CDR3 sequence (DNA): TGTGCCAGCAAACCCCGACCTACAGGGATTGATGAAAAACTGTTTTTT. Protein sequence: CASKPRPTGIDEKLFF.